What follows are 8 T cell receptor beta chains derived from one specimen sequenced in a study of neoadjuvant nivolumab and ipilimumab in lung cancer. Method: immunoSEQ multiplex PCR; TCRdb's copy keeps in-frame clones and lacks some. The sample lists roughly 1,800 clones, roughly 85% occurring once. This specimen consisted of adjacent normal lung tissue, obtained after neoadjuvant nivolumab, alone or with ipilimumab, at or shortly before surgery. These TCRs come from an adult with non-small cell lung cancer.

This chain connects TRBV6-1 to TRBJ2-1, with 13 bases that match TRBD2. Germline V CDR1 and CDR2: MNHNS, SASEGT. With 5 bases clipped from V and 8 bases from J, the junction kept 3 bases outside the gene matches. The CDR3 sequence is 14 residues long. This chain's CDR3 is CASSKLAGGDEQFF. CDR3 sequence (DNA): TGTGCCAGCAGTAAACTAGCGGGAGGGGATGAGCAGTTCTTC.

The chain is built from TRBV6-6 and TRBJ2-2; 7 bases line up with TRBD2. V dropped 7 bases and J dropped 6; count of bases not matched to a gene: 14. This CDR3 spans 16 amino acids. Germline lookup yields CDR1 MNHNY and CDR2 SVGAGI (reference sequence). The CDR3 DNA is TGTGCCAGCACCCATAGGCGGGAGATCATCGCCGGGGAGCTGTTTTTT. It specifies CASTHRREIIAGELFF.

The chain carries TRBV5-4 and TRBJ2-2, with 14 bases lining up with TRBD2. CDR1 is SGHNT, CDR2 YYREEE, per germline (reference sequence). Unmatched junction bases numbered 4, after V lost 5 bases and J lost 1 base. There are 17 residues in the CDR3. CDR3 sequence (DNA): TGTGCCAGCAGGCCCGGACTAGCGGGAGGGAACACCGGGGAGCTGTTTTTT. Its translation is CASRPGLAGGNTGELFF.

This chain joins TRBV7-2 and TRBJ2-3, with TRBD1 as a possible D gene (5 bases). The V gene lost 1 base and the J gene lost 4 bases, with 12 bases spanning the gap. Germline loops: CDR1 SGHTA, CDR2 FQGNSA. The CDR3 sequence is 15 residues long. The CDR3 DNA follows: TGTGCCAGCAGCTTAGATAGGTCAGGGCCAGATACGCAGTATTTT. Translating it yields CASSLDRSGPDTQYF.

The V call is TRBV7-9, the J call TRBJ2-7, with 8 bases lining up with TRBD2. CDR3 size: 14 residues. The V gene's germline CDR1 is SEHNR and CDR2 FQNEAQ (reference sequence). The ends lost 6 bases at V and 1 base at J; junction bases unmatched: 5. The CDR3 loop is CASSRLASSYEQYF. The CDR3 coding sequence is TGTGCCAGCAGTCGACTAGCGAGTTCCTACGAGCAGTACTTC.

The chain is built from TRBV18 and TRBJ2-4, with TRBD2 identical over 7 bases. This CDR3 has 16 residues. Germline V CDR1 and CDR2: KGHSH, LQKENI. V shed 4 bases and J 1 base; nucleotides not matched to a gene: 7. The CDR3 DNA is TGTGCCAGCTCACTACTAGCGACACTCGCCAAAAACATTCAGTACTTC. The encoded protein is CASSLLATLAKNIQYF. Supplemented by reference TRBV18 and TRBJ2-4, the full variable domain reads NAGVMQNPRHLVRRRGQEARLRCSPMKGHSHVYWYRQLPEEGLKFMVYLQKENIIDESGMPKERFSAEFPKEGPSILRIQQVVRGDSAAYFCASSLLATLAKNIQYFGAGTRLSVL.

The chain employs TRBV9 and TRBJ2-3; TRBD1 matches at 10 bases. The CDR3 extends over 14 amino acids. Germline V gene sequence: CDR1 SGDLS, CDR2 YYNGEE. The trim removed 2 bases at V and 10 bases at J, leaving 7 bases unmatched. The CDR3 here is CASSVEGQGLAQYF. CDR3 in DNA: TGTGCCAGCAGCGTCGAGGGACAGGGGTTGGCGCAGTATTTT.

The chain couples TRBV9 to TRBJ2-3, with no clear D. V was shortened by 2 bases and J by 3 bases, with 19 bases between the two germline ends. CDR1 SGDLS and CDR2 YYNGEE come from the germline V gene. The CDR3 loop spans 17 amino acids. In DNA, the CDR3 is TGTGCCAGCAGCGTTGGGTTTGTGGTTCCCTCGACAGATACGCAGTATTTT. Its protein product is CASSVGFVVPSTDTQYF.